These T cell receptor beta chains were read from a single sample in a study of shared clonotypes between healthy human individuals. Repertoires were generated with immunoSEQ multiplex PCR, while TCRdb's copy carries only in-frame clones and drops some. This sample has fewer than 1.8 million clones, with around 98.5% found just once. The sample was naive CD4+ T cells sorted from blood. These TCRs come from a man younger than 45 in good health. CDR3s include the opening cysteine and the closing phenylalanine or tryptophan. Fields, in order: J gene, D gene, clone size, V gene, CDR3 protein, CDR3 DNA. D genes are given only for firm matches. Expanded clones are given a class, and other clones once, few, many or no size at all.

J: TRBJ1-3
D: .
size: once
V: TRBV7-9
CDR3: CASSRNTIYF
DNA: TGTGCCAGCAGTCGTAACACCATATATTTT

J: TRBJ2-1
D: .
size: .
V: TRBV28
CDR3: CASSSMLEQRNEQFF
DNA: TGTGCCAGCAGCTCCATGCTCGAACAGCGCAATGAGCAGTTCTTC

J: TRBJ1-5
D: .
size: .
V: TRBV6-5
CDR3: CASSRTSSNQPQHF
DNA: TGTGCCAGCAGTCGGACATCTAGCAATCAGCCCCAGCATTTT

J: TRBJ2-6
D: .
size: .
V: TRBV18
CDR3: CASSPPYSGAGANVLTF
DNA: TGTGCCAGCTCACCACCGTATTCAGGAGCTGGGGCCAACGTCCTGACTTTC

J: TRBJ1-2
D: .
size: once
V: TRBV9
CDR3: CASSSPSGPVGYTF
DNA: TGTGCCAGCAGCTCACCTTCAGGACCTGTCGGCTACACCTTC

J: TRBJ2-2
D: TRBD1
size: .
V: TRBV5-1
CDR3: CASSPRTGAGELFF
DNA: TGCGCCAGCAGCCCGCGGACAGGGGCCGGGGAGCTGTTTTTT

J: TRBJ2-1
D: .
size: .
V: TRBV7-8
CDR3: CASSLQLATYNEQFF
DNA: TGTGCCAGCAGCTTACAGCTAGCAACCTACAATGAGCAGTTCTTC

J: TRBJ2-7
D: .
size: .
V: TRBV11-1
CDR3: CASSKIQRSYEQYF
DNA: TGTGCCAGCAGCAAGATTCAACGTTCCTACGAGCAGTACTTC

J: TRBJ2-3
D: .
size: .
V: TRBV5-4
CDR3: CASSLASGTTQYF
DNA: TGTGCCAGCAGCTTGGCGAGCGGTACTACGCAGTATTTT

J: TRBJ2-2
D: .
size: .
V: TRBV14
CDR3: CASSQVQGRSGELFF
DNA: TGTGCCAGCAGCCAAGTTCAGGGGCGAAGCGGGGAGCTGTTTTTT

J: TRBJ1-1
D: .
size: once
V: TRBV5-4
CDR3: CASKPKGGNTEAFF
DNA: TGTGCCAGCAAACCGAAGGGTGGGAACACTGAAGCTTTCTTT

J: TRBJ2-1
D: TRBD2
size: .
V: TRBV19
CDR3: CASLGLAGDNEQFF
DNA: TGTGCCAGTCTGGGACTAGCGGGAGACAATGAGCAGTTCTTC

J: TRBJ2-1
D: .
size: .
V: TRBV7-2
CDR3: CASSEGGRPPYNEQFF
DNA: TGTGCCAGCAGCGAGGGGGGGAGGCCCCCGTACAATGAGCAGTTCTTC

J: TRBJ2-7
D: .
size: .
V: TRBV6-5
CDR3: CASSYLTGRAYEQYF
DNA: TGTGCCAGCAGTTACTTGACGGGACGAGCCTACGAGCAGTACTTC

J: TRBJ2-5
D: TRBD1
size: .
V: TRBV5-4
CDR3: CASSSPGQGEETQYF
DNA: TGTGCCAGCAGCTCCCCTGGACAGGGGGAAGAGACCCAGTACTTC

J: TRBJ2-1
D: TRBD2
size: .
V: TRBV7-8
CDR3: CATIPSLAGINEQFF
DNA: TGTGCCACCATTCCTTCACTAGCGGGGATCAATGAGCAGTTCTTC

J: TRBJ1-1
D: .
size: .
V: TRBV5-6
CDR3: CASSYTGTPKAFF
DNA: TGTGCCAGCAGCTACACCGGGACTCCGAAAGCTTTCTTT

J: TRBJ2-7
D: TRBD1
size: .
V: TRBV27
CDR3: CASSYLTPTGTAYEQYF
DNA: TGTGCCAGCAGTTATTTAACACCAACCGGGACAGCCTACGAGCAGTACTTC

J: TRBJ2-3
D: .
size: .
V: TRBV7-8
CDR3: CASSLSPDVFTDTQYF
DNA: TGTGCCAGCAGCTTAAGTCCGGACGTCTTCACAGATACGCAGTATTTT

J: TRBJ2-7
D: TRBD2
size: .
V: TRBV7-9
CDR3: CASSRGLAGLYEQYF
DNA: TGTGCCAGCAGCCGAGGACTAGCGGGACTATACGAGCAGTACTTC

J: TRBJ1-3
D: .
size: .
V: TRBV28
CDR3: CASTLLSGNTIYF
DNA: TGTGCCAGCACCCTTCTCTCTGGAAACACCATATATTTT

J: TRBJ1-4
D: TRBD1
size: .
V: TRBV5-1
CDR3: CASGTGTAEEKLFF
DNA: TGCGCCAGCGGGACCGGGACAGCGGAGGAAAAACTGTTTTTT

J: TRBJ1-2
D: .
size: .
V: TRBV4-2
CDR3: CASSLDPGTYGYTF
DNA: TGTGCCAGCAGCTTGGATCCAGGGACGTATGGCTACACCTTC

J: TRBJ2-3
D: .
size: .
V: TRBV2
CDR3: CASGGLPTDTQYF
DNA: TGTGCCAGCGGGGGGCTGCCGACAGATACGCAGTATTTT

J: TRBJ2-1
D: .
size: .
V: TRBV11-3
CDR3: CASASSYNEQFF
DNA: TGTGCCAGTGCGAGCTCCTACAATGAGCAGTTCTTC

J: TRBJ2-5
D: TRBD1
size: .
V: TRBV10-3
CDR3: CAISESRTGNPQETQYF
DNA: TGTGCCATCAGTGAGTCTAGGACAGGGAACCCCCAAGAGACCCAGTACTTC

J: TRBJ2-3
D: .
size: .
V: TRBV7-2
CDR3: CASSLLASGTDTQYF
DNA: TGTGCCAGCAGCTTATTGGCTAGCGGCACAGATACGCAGTATTTT

J: TRBJ2-1
D: .
size: .
V: TRBV7-2
CDR3: CASSPRTEYNEQFF
DNA: TGTGCCAGCAGCCCCCGGACAGAATACAATGAGCAGTTCTTC

J: TRBJ2-2
D: .
size: .
V: TRBV30
CDR3: CAWRRVPGLEANTGELFF
DNA: TGTGCCTGGAGGAGGGTCCCGGGACTCGAAGCGAACACCGGGGAGCTGTTTTTT

J: TRBJ2-7
D: .
size: .
V: TRBV7-2
CDR3: CASSSTRAGSYEQYF
DNA: TGTGCCAGCAGCTCTACCCGGGCGGGCAGCTACGAGCAGTACTTC

J: TRBJ2-5
D: TRBD2
size: .
V: TRBV6-6
CDR3: CASSPGLAGKETQYF
DNA: TGTGCCAGCAGTCCGGGACTAGCGGGAAAAGAGACCCAGTACTTC

J: TRBJ2-3
D: TRBD2
size: .
V: TRBV7-9
CDR3: CASSLVLASGRLSTDTQYF
DNA: TGTGCCAGCAGCTTAGTGCTGGCTAGCGGGAGGCTGAGCACAGATACGCAGTATTTT

J: TRBJ2-5
D: .
size: .
V: TRBV28
CDR3: CASSPQTLWGPQETQYF
DNA: TGTGCCAGCAGTCCTCAAACCCTCTGGGGTCCCCAAGAGACCCAGTACTTC

J: TRBJ1-3
D: .
size: .
V: TRBV25-1
CDR3: CASSLHGGRNTIYF
DNA: TGTGCCAGCAGTCTCCATGGGGGGAGAAACACCATATATTTT

J: TRBJ2-7
D: TRBD2
size: .
V: TRBV28
CDR3: CASSSLREGGRSYEQYF
DNA: TGTGCCAGCAGTTCCCTTCGGGAAGGCGGGAGGTCCTACGAGCAGTACTTC

J: TRBJ2-4
D: .
size: .
V: TRBV11-2
CDR3: CASSLAGLAKNIQYF
DNA: TGTGCCAGCAGCTTGGCGGGGCTAGCCAAAAACATTCAGTACTTC